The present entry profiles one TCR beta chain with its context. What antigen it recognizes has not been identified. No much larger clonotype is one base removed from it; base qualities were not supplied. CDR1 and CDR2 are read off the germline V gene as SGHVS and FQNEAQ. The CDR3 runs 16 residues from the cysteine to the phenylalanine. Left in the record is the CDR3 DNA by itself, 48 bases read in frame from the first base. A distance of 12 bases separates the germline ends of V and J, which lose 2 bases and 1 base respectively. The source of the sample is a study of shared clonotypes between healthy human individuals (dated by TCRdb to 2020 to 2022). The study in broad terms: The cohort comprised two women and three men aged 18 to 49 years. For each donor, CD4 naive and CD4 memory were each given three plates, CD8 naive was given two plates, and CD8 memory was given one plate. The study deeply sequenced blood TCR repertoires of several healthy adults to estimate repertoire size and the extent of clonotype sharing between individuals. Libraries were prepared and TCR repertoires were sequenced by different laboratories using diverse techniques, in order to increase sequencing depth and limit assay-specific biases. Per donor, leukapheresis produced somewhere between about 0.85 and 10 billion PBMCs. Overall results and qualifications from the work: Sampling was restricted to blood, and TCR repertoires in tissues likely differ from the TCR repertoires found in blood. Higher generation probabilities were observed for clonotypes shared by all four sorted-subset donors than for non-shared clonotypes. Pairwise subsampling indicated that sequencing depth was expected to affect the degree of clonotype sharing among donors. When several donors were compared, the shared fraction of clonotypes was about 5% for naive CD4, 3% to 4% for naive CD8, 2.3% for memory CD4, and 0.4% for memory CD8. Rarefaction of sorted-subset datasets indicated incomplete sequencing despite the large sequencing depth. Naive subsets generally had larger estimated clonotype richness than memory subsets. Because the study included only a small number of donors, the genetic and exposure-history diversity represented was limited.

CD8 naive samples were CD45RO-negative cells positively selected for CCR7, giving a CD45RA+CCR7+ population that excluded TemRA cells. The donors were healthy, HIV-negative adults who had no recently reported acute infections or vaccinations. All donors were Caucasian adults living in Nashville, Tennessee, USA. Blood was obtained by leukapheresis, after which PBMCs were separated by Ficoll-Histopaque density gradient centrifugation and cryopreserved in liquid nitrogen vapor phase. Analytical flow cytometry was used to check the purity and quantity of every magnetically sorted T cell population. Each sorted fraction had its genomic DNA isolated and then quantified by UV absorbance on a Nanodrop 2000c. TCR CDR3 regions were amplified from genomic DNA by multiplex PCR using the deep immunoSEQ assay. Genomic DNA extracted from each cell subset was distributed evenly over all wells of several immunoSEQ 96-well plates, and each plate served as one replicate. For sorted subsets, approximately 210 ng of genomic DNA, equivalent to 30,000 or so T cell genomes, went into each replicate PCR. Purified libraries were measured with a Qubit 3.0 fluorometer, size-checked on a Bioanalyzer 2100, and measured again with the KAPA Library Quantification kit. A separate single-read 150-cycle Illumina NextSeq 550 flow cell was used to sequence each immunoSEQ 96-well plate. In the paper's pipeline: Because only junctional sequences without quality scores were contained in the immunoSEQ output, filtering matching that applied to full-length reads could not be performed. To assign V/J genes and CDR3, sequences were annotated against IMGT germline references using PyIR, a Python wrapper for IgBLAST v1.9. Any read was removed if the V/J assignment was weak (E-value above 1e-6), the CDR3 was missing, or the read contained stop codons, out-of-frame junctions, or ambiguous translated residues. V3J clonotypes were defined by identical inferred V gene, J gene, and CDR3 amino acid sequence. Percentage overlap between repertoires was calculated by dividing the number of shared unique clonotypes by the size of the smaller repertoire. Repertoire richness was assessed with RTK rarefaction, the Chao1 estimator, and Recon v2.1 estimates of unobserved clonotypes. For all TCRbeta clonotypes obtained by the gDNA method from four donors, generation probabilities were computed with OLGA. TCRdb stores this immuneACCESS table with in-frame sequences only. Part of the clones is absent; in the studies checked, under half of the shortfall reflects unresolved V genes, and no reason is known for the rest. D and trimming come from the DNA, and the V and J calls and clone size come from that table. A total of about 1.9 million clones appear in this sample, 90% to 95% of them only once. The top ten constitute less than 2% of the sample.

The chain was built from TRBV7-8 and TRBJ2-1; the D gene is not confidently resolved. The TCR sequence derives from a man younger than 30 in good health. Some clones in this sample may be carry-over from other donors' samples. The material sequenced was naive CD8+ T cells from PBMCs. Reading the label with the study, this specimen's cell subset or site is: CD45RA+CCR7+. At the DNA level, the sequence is TGTGCCAGCAGCTTATTTTTGGCGGCTTCCTACAATGAGCAGTTCTTC. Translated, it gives CASSLFLAASYNEQFF.